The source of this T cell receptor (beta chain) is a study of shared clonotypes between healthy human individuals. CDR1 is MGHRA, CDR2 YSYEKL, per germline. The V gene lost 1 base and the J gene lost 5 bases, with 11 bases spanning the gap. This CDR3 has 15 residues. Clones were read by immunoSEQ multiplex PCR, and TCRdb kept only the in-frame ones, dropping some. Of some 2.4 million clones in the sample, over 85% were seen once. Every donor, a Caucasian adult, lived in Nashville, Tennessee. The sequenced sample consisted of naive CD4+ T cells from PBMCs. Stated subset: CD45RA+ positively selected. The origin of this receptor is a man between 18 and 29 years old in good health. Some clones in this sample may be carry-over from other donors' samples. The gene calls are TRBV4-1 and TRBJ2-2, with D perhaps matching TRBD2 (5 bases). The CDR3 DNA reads TGCGCCAGCAGCCAAGTGGGGTCGGGGACCGGGGAGCTGTTTTTT. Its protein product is CASSQVGSGTGELFF.